The 18 T cell receptor beta chains below all came from one sample that was sequenced in a study of blood T cells in healthy people across ages. PCR was performed a second time for about 6 to 11 cycles using a sample-barcoded 5' primer and a J-beta primer mix. TCRdb used MiXCR to reprocess the 5' RACE reads, holding one entry per CDR3 protein. The repertoire holds about 1.5 million distinct CDR3 sequences, approximately 40% seen once, with 6.5% to 10% in the top ten. Sequencing was performed on blood. These receptors were collected from a woman aged 18-30 years in good health.

V gene TRBV12-3 or TRBV12-4 combines with J gene TRBJ1-4, with 10 bases that match TRBD1. This CDR3 comprises 18 residues. With V trimmed by 7 bases and J by 3 bases, 14 bases remained unmatched. CDR3 sequence reads: CASTPDRGEQRANEKLFF. The DNA of the CDR3 is TGTGCCAGCACCCCGGACAGGGGGGAACAGCGGGCTAATGAAAAACTGTTTTTT.

The chain uses TRBV25-1 and TRBJ1-2; the D gene is possibly TRBD1 (6 bases). From germline, CDR1 is MGHDK and CDR2 SYGVNS. This CDR3 is 15 amino acids long. V was clipped by 0 bases and J by 10 bases, with 18 bases between them. DNA of the CDR3: TGTGCCAGCAGTGAATATTTTTTGGCAGGGGCGGACTACACCTTC. It is translated as CASSEYFLAGADYTF.

This clonotype showed up just a few times. The J gene is TRBJ2-3, the V gene TRBV10-3; the D gene is possibly TRBD2 (5 bases). Germline assignment: CDR1 ENHRY and CDR2 SYGVKD. The CDR3 length is 14 residues. The germline V and J ends were trimmed by 8 bases and 4 bases, with 16 bases remaining between them. The CDR3 loop reads CAIGVAPDSDTQYF. CDR3 DNA: TGTGCCATCGGGGTAGCGCCCGACTCAGATACGCAGTATTTT.

The V and J genes are TRBV20-1 and TRBJ1-2, with D hard to call. Trimming left V 8 bases short and J 9 bases short, with 13 bases between. Looked up from germline, CDR1 is DFQATT and CDR2 is SNEGSKA (reference sequence). CDR3 size: 10 residues. The CDR3 nucleotides are TGCAGTCCCGACTGGGATCGCTACACCTTC. This sequence encodes CSPDWDRYTF.

The chain combines TRBV9 with TRBJ1-2; 7 nucleotides line up with TRBD1. J gave up 6 bases and V 4 bases, and 12 bases lay outside the gene matches. The V gene's germline CDR1 is SGDLS and CDR2 YYNGEE. The CDR3 runs 15 residues. The CDR3 DNA reads as TGTGCCAGCAGCCCTCCCGAGGGGACAGCCAATGGCTACACCTTC. Translated, it gives CASSPPEGTANGYTF.

CDR3 sequence: CASSGGRVNEQFF. The CDR3 region has the DNA TGCGCCAGCAGCGGGGGTCGTGTGAATGAGCAGTTCTTC. The chain has TRBV5-1 and TRBJ2-1, with D perhaps TRBD1 or TRBD2 (5 bases each). The CDR3 runs 13 residues. Trimming left V 4 bases short and J 7 bases short, with 12 bases between. CDR1 and CDR2 from the germline V gene are SGHRS and YFSETQ.

Only a few counts were recorded for this clonotype. The genes are TRBV21-1 and TRBJ2-6. TRBV21-1 is described as a pseudogene. The CDR3 has 14 amino acids. In DNA, the CDR3 is TGTGCCAGCTTCAACAGCTCTGGGGCCAACGTCCTGACTTTC. Encoded protein: CASFNSSGANVLTF.

This clonotype was seen many times. The DNA for the CDR3 is TGTGCCATCAGTGCCAACGTCGGGAACACTGAAGCTTTCTTT. Its translation is CAISANVGNTEAFF. The chain has TRBV10-3 and TRBJ1-1; D unresolved. V shed 4 bases and J shed 1 base, with 10 bases lying between them. The CDR3 length is 14 residues. In germline, CDR1 is ENHRY, CDR2 SYGVKD.

In its sample, this clonotype was seen a few times. The chain couples TRBV20-1 to TRBJ2-1; D gene unclear. CDR1 is DFQATT and CDR2 is SNEGSKA in the germline V gene (reference sequence). This CDR3 contains 13 residues. V was shortened by 0 bases and J by 5 bases, with 8 bases between the two germline ends. This CDR3 is CSARDWTDNEQFF. The CDR3 DNA reads as TGCAGTGCTAGAGATTGGACCGACAATGAGCAGTTCTTC.

This clonotype was recorded a few times. The chain has TRBV2 and TRBJ2-5, with 11 nucleotides matching TRBD1. The J call may not be correct, given that the DNA end is closer to TRBJ2-7. The germline V gene encodes CDR1 SNHLY and CDR2 FYNNEI. This CDR3 is 16 amino acids long. CDR3 in amino acids: CASSLTGTGGDYEQYF. As DNA, the CDR3 is TGTGCCAGCAGTCTTACCGGGACAGGGGGAGATTACGAGCAGTACTTC.

The chain has TRBV29-1 and TRBJ1-1; 7 nucleotides align to TRBD1. CDR1 and CDR2 from the germline V gene are SQVTM and ANQGSEA. V was clipped by 4 bases and J by 1 base; unmatched bases: 9. The CDR3 sequence is 15 residues long. CDR3 in amino acids: CSVAGGGLTNTEAFF. The CDR3 region has the DNA TGCAGCGTTGCAGGGGGGGGGTTAACGAACACTGAAGCTTTCTTT.

The CDR3 DNA sequence: TGTGCCAGCGGCCCCGGGGTCGGGAAGTACGAGCAGTACTTC. This gives the protein CASGPGVGKYEQYF. J is TRBJ2-4 and V is TRBV7-2; D possibly corresponds to TRBD2 (5 bases). Judging by the DNA end, TRBJ2-7 fits better; the J call may be wrong. Germline V gene sequence: CDR1 SGHTA, CDR2 FQGNSA. The CDR3 loop spans 14 amino acids.

In its sample, this clonotype was seen a few times. The CDR3 nucleotides read TGTGCCAGCGCTGAAAGACGGGGGATTTGGCCGTACGAGCAGTACTTC. Encoded protein: CASAERRGIWPYEQYF. This rearrangement joins TRBV2 to TRBJ2-7; maybe TRBD2 (6 bases). In germline, CDR1 is SNHLY, CDR2 FYNNEI. This CDR3 region has 16 residues. The V end lost 8 bases, the J end lost 4 bases, and 24 bases lay between the germline ends.

This clonotype was detected many times. The chain joins TRBV7-9 to TRBJ2-1; perhaps TRBD1 as D (6 bases). The germline CDR1 and CDR2 sequences are SEHNR and FQNEAQ (reference sequence). Trimming pared 1 base from V and 12 bases from J, leaving 19 bases between. The CDR3 covers 15 residues. The CDR3 DNA follows: TGTGCCAGCAGCTTAGTGGGATTCCGGGACATTGGGCAGTTCTTC. It translates to CASSLVGFRDIGQFF.

CDR3 in DNA: TGCGCCAGCAGCCAAGAGGGTCGGGTAGCGGGAGGGCGAGACAATGAGCAGTACTTC. This gives the protein CASSQEGRVAGGRDNEQYF. This chain links TRBV4-1 with TRBJ2-1; 11 bases line up with TRBD2. Judging by the DNA end, TRBJ2-7 fits better; the J call may be wrong. CDR3 length: 19 amino acids. Per the germline V gene, CDR1 is MGHRA and CDR2 is YSYEKL.

This clonotype was detected a few times. The chain couples TRBV10-3 to TRBJ1-4; D is unresolved. Trimming left V 2 bases short and J 2 bases short, with 6 bases between. The CDR3 loop spans 14 amino acids. CDR1 is ENHRY, CDR2 SYGVKD, per germline. The CDR3 here is CAISERPTNEKLFF. The CDR3 DNA reads TGTGCCATCAGTGAGAGACCCACTAATGAAAAACTGTTTTTT.

Comment on this clonotype: The junction does not match germline at one end; this may be a read error. The chain uses TRBV20-1 and TRBJ2-3; D is ambiguous. The CDR3 has 13 amino acids. Germline V CDR1 and CDR2: DFQATT, SNEGSKA (reference sequence). CDR3 sequence: CSALKRSTYTQYF. The DNA of the CDR3 is TGCAGTGCCCTTAAGAGGAGCACATATACGCAGTATTTT.

The chain employs TRBV9 and TRBJ1-2; 7 nucleotides line up with TRBD1. The trim removed 6 bases at V and 6 bases at J, leaving 5 bases unmatched. The germline V gene has CDR1 SGDLS and CDR2 YYNGEE. This CDR3 has 12 amino acids. The DNA of the CDR3 is TGTGCCAGCAACCGACAGGGTCATGGCTACACCTTC. It specifies CASNRQGHGYTF. The full variable domain, its missing parts supplied by reference TRBV9 and TRBJ1-2, is DSGVTQTPKHLITATGQRVTLRCSPRSGDLSVYWYQQSLDQGLQFLIQYYNGEERAKGNILERFSAQQFPDLHSELNLSSLELGDSALYFCASNRQGHGYTFGSGTRLTVV.